This entry describes one T cell receptor (beta chain). This receptor's antigen is unknown. No per-base quality is available; no much larger clone lies one base away. These data belong to a study of blood T cell repertoires in COVID-19 (dated by TCRdb to the early 2020s). Regarding the study in general: Collaborator samples came from the United States, Italy and Spain and covered acute and convalescent phases of COVID-19. The material from the prospective study consisted of cDNA or gDNA derived from T cells, B-cell-depleted T cells, or PBMCs. Deeply sampled blood TCRbeta repertoires from subjects exposed to, actively infected with, or recovered from COVID-19 were included in the dataset. The repertoires were made available in a free public database intended to serve as a resource for research on the immune response to SARS-CoV-2. Samples were obtained from the ongoing ImmuneRACE study (first 160 participants) and from 1,000 to 1,500 subjects provided by 6 global collaborators. The sample metadata nearly always contained a de-identified subject ID, COVID-19 status, age in years and sex. HLA class I and class II types, where available, came from metadata supplied by the sample provider rather than from assay-based typing. The paper's findings and limits, for the study overall: Clinical and demographic metadata were provided uncurated, with the amount varying by source and participant.

One collaborating source in Seattle enrolled patients while the patients were actively infected and followed the patients over time throughout the course of disease. Whole blood was collected in K2EDTA tubes by collaborating institutions according to the institutions' own protocols. For TCRbeta analysis, collaborator samples were shipped as frozen whole blood, as isolated PBMCs, or as DNA extracted from either sample type. The immunoSEQ Assay, a bias-controlled multiplex PCR, was used to amplify TCRbeta CDR3 regions from genomic DNA. On the study's bioinformatics: Nucleated cell counts per sample were estimated from amplification of reference gene primers within the assay. Sequence reads were collapsed and filtered to measure the absolute abundance of every unique TCRbeta CDR3 rearrangement. For each sample, productive Simpson clonality was calculated as the square root of Simpson's diversity index across productive rearrangements. TCRdb obtained this table from immuneACCESS and retained in-frame rearrangements with V and J assigned. These tables miss some clones; where compared with another copy, unresolved V genes account for less than half of the shortfall, and the remainder is unexplained. That table furnishes V, J and clone size, whereas the DNA furnished D and trimming. In this sample the table shows fewer than 140,000 clones, 70% to 80% of which occur a single time. The ten largest account for roughly 6% of the sample.

The CDR3 covers 16 residues, taking in both the cysteine and the phenylalanine. Only the CDR3 portion is preserved as DNA: 48 bases, with reading frame beginning at the first base. Per the germline V gene (reference sequence), SEHNR is the CDR1 and FQNEAQ is the CDR2. Trimming accounts for 5 bases at V and 7 bases at J, while the number of junction bases matched to no gene is 7. Source material: peripheral blood. The chain uses TRBV7-9 and TRBJ2-1, and 14 junctional nucleotides match TRBD2. The origin of this receptor is an elderly man with COVID-19, enrolled during active disease. The CDR3 has the sequence CASSHPWTSGGNEQFF. The bases are TGTGCCAGCAGCCACCCCTGGACTAGCGGGGGGAATGAGCAGTTCTTC.